Detailed here is one T cell receptor beta chain. This clone was picked up one time. Its antigen is unknown. Base qualities are not at hand, and no much larger clone is one base apart. The CDR3 numbers 12 residues from cysteine through phenylalanine. Only the CDR3 region is kept as DNA, spanning 36 bases read in frame from base 1. The V end loses 2 bases and the J end loses 7 bases, and a stretch of 8 bases separates them. The data stem from a study of T cell responses to AZD1222 COVID-19 vaccine (TCRdb year 2021). Regarding the study in general: Because spike-specific TCR depth and breadth did not differ between the two schedules, AZD1222 recipients who got a second dose at roughly 4 weeks were pooled with those who got a second dose at roughly 12 weeks. TCR sequencing was performed for approximately 240 trial participants, of whom around 210 were given two doses of AZD1222 and some 25 were given two doses of MenACWY control vaccine. Trial participants were enrolled by age into 18-55, 56-69 and 70-plus year subgroups, with around 150, 28 and 57 TCR-sequenced participants respectively. What the authors observed across the whole study: Reportedly, almost half of the unique spike-specific TCRs recognized epitopes lying outside the regions that are mutated in the B.1.351 and B.1.1.7 variants. The 56-69-year group was small, and its depth increase did not reach significance, likely because of low power. Only five or six AZD1222 recipients were SARS-CoV-2 seropositive at baseline, limiting conclusions about previously exposed vaccinees. Spike-specific TCR breadth and depth rose significantly after two AZD1222 doses compared with day 0 and with MenACWY recipients. Participants were mostly white British, with more females than males. The authors suggested clonal diversity may have been underestimated. Because no day 14 peak-response samples were available, repertoires were characterized only after the peak T cell response. CD4 TCRs associated with the vaccine covered the entire spike protein, and the dominant responses were in regions 160-218 and 743-854.

What the time point label conveys for this sample: baseline before first vaccination. The vaccinee samples were drawn from two UK trials, COV001 and COV002, one of which was a single-blind randomized controlled phase 2/3 trial testing AZD1222 (ChAdOx1 nCoV-19) in healthy adults. For TCRbeta chain sequencing, PBMC samples were collected from trial participants at day 0 and at day 28 after the second dose. The CDR3 regions of human TCRbeta chains were analyzed by immunosequencing. Processing in the source paper ran as follows. Repertoire TCRs were checked for matches against a reference library of SARS-CoV-2-specific TCRs that had been generated using the MIRA antigen-specificity platform. Breadth was defined as the fraction of unique TCRs that were SARS-CoV-2-associated. Depth was defined as the fraction of total T cells that were SARS-CoV-2-associated. Using the MIRA data, each spike-specific TCR was assigned both to the spike region to which the TCR was reactive and to a CD4 or CD8 class. Log10-transformed breadth and depth values were compared by one-way ANOVA with Sidak's multiple comparisons tests. In TCRdb, the immuneACCESS table is reduced to in-frame sequences with V and J assigned. These tables do not hold every clone; where another copy was compared, an unresolved V gene accounts for under half, and the others remain unexplained. V and J calls and clone size are those listed in that table; D and trimming were worked out from the DNA. The sample profile shows about 100,000 clones; about 87% of them were found once. The ten largest make up about 1.8% of the sample.

The receptor was derived from an adult in good health. This material consisted of peripheral blood, taken on day 0 of AZD1222 vaccination. The chain uses TRBV12-3 or TRBV12-4 and TRBJ1-2, with an unclear D gene assignment. The nucleotide sequence reads as follows: TGTGCCAGCAGTTTAAGGCTCGCTGGCTACACCTTC. Translated, this is CASSLRLAGYTF.